The sequence of this T cell receptor (beta chain) was determined in a study of a mutant IDH1 vaccine in newly diagnosed glioma. This clone was picked up a small number of times. The CDR3 is 15 residues long. Unmatched junction bases numbered 4, after V lost 5 bases and J lost 2 bases. The germline V gene encodes CDR1 SGHDN and CDR2 FVKESK. Time point described: baseline, week 1 (first vaccination visit). Treatment meaning: pre-vaccination baseline after standard-of-care therapy. Sequencing was performed with immunoSEQ multiplex PCR; in TCRdb, only in-frame clones are kept and a portion is missing. In the table there are about 67,000 clones, around 83% of which are singletons.

The source was peripheral blood mononuclear cells (PBMCs), collected from a glioma patient treated with radiotherapy, temozolomide or both. The V and J genes are TRBV14 and TRBJ2-3; 10 nucleotides align to TRBD2. The receptor was derived from a woman aged 18-29 years with glioma. Some clones in this sample may be carry-over from other donors' samples. DNA for the CDR3: TGTGCCAGCAGCTGGAGCGGGAGGGCCACAGATACGCAGTATTTT. It specifies CASSWSGRATDTQYF.